The clone carrying this TCR beta chain has a handful of counts. Its antigen is still unknown. The data were obtained in a study of cytomegalovirus exposure and HLA in healthy donors. Study-wide points: Several top significant clusters appeared, in a later analysis, to be linked to common viral pathogens.

Deletions cut 5 bases from V and 1 base from J, with 14 bases between. Germline V gene data show CDR1 as MDHEN and CDR2 as SYDVKM. This CDR3 has 15 residues. PCR amplification relied on 60 Vbeta primers (plus 13 Jbeta primers). TCRdb's table, derived via immunoSEQ multiplex PCR, lists solely in-frame clones and lacks some. The sample has roughly 120,000 clones, 55% to 75% seen once. The TCR was taken from a man in his thirties or forties in good health and CMV-seropositive. This sequence joins TRBV28 and TRBJ2-5, with D maybe TRBD1 (6 bases). Sequenced material: PBMCs. CDR3 bases: TGTGCCAGCAGTGAGGATACAGGGATCCAAGAGACCCAGTACTTC. Translating it yields CASSEDTGIQETQYF. Full variable domain (outside the CDR3, taken from reference TRBV28 and TRBJ2-5): DVKVTQSSRYLVKRTGEKVFLECVQDMDHENMFWYRQDPGLGLRLIYFSYDVKMKEKGDIPEGYSVSREKKERFSLILESASTNQTSMYLCASSEDTGIQETQYFGPGTRLLVL.